The 6 T cell receptor beta chains reported below all come from one sample, sequenced in a study of T cells in Graves' hyperthyroidism and ophthalmopathy. Amplified TCR beta CDR3 regions derived from RNA transcripts. TCR CDR3 underwent first-round RT-PCR with the HTBI primer set. From the multiplex PCR reads, TCRdb called clonotypes with MiXCR, one entry per CDR3 protein. The repertoire includes 550,000 to 800,000 distinct CDR3 sequences, 17% of them detected once, and around 16% sits in the top ten. Sequenced sample: blood. Source of these receptors: a man in his fifties or sixties with Graves' hyperthyroidism.

Only one count was recorded for this clonotype. The V and J genes are TRBV12-3 or TRBV12-4 and TRBJ2-2; 11 bases agree with TRBD2. There are 13 residues in the CDR3. The ends lost 6 bases at V and 8 bases at J; junction bases unmatched: 2. The DNA of the CDR3 is TGTGCCAGCAGACTAGCGGGAGTTGGGGAGCTGTTTTTT. This sequence encodes CASRLAGVGELFF.

This clonotype was seen ten or more times. J is TRBJ2-1 and V is TRBV5-6; TRBD2 aligns across 7 bases. CDR3 length: 17 amino acids. The ends lost 3 bases at V and 0 bases at J; junction bases unmatched: 9. CDR1 and CDR2 from the germline V gene are SGHDT and YYEEEE. CDR3 region: CASSSRARESSYNEQFF. DNA for the CDR3: TGTGCCAGCAGCTCTAGGGCGCGGGAGAGCTCCTACAATGAGCAGTTCTTC.

The CDR3 bases are TGTGCCAGCAGTTCTAGGAGGGTACAAGAGACCCAGTACTTC. Encoded protein: CASSSRRVQETQYF. The rearrangement links TRBV28 to TRBJ2-5, with D possibly matching TRBD2 (6 bases). V lost 4 bases and J lost 2, with 11 bases in between. The CDR3 is made up of 14 amino acids. CDR1 MDHEN and CDR2 SYDVKM come from the germline V gene.

This clonotype came up many times. V is TRBV28 and J is TRBJ2-3, with D perhaps TRBD2 (5 bases). Germline V gene data show CDR1 as MDHEN and CDR2 as SYDVKM. The V gene lost 9 bases and the J gene lost 0 bases, with 19 bases spanning the gap. The CDR3 length is 16 residues. The CDR3 is CASPSSYSSSTDTQYF. CDR3 nucleotide sequence: TGTGCCAGTCCTAGCAGTTATTCTTCTAGCACAGATACGCAGTATTTT. Full variable domain (remainder filled in from reference TRBV28 and TRBJ2-3): DVKVTQSSRYLVKRTGEKVFLECVQDMDHENMFWYRQDPGLGLRLIYFSYDVKMKEKGDIPEGYSVSREKKERFSLILESASTNQTSMYLCASPSSYSSSTDTQYFGPGTRLTVL.

This clonotype was detected a few times. The chain recombines TRBV19 with TRBJ1-5, with a weak D call TRBD1 (6 bases). This CDR3 is 14 amino acids long. The V end lost 3 bases, the J end lost 7 bases, and 13 bases lay between the germline ends. Per germline, CDR1 LNHDA and CDR2 SQIVND (reference sequence). CDR3: CASSIKQGGQPQHF. The CDR3 bases are TGTGCCAGTAGTATTAAACAGGGAGGGCAGCCCCAGCATTTT.

This clonotype was detected ten times or more. V gene TRBV28 combines with J gene TRBJ1-5; D is possibly TRBD1 (6 bases). The V gene's germline CDR1 is MDHEN and CDR2 SYDVKM. This CDR3 is built from 14 residues. V lost 6 bases and J 3 bases, leaving 12 bases between the germline ends. CDR3 in amino acids: CASSPTGNNQPQHF. CDR3 in DNA: TGTGCCAGCAGCCCTACAGGGAACAATCAGCCCCAGCATTTT.